Presented here are 22 T cell receptor beta chains from one specimen sequenced in a study of T-cell reconstitution after alpha-beta-depleted transplantation in children. Unique molecular identifiers were used in preparing the TCRbeta library. From the PCR reads, TCRdb called clonotypes with MiXCR, one entry per CDR3 protein. The table lists under 450,000 distinct CDR3 sequences, around 15% of them singletons. This specimen was PBMCs, mostly from graft donor cells, taken 360 days after TCRalphabeta/CD19-depleted stem cell transplant. The receptor set was obtained from a boy younger than two who had a stem cell transplant for Wiskott-Aldrich syndrome, so the T cells may come from the graft donor.

V and J are TRBV12-3 or TRBV12-4 and TRBJ2-3; 8 bases are a match to TRBD2. Trimming took 3 bases from V and 7 from J; bases not matched to a gene: 9. The CDR3 length is 15 residues. This CDR3 reads CASSFLGLGENTQYF. CDR3 nucleotides: TGTGCCAGCAGTTTCCTGGGACTAGGGGAAAATACGCAGTATTTT.

The rearrangement joins TRBV12-5 to TRBJ2-3, with no clear D. This CDR3 comprises 14 residues. Trimming cost V 1 base and J 1 base, with 6 bases left between them. Germline loops: CDR1 LGHNT, CDR2 FRNRAP. CDR3 coding DNA: TGTGCTAGTGGTTTGGGTGCCCGCACAGATACGCAGTATTTT. Translated: CASGLGARTDTQYF.

This clonotype has just a few counts. The chain has TRBV20-1 and TRBJ2-2, with D maybe TRBD1 (5 bases). The ends were cut back, 0 bases at V and 5 bases at J, with 13 bases in the middle. The germline V gene encodes CDR1 DFQATT and CDR2 SNEGSKA (reference sequence). The CDR3 has 15 residues. This chain's CDR3 is CSARDNGHDTGELFF. CDR3 nucleotides: TGCAGTGCTAGAGACAACGGACACGATACCGGGGAGCTGTTTTTT.

This clonotype was counted a few times. The chain is built from TRBV12-3 or TRBV12-4 and TRBJ2-3; perhaps TRBD1 as D (5 bases). Trimming left V 6 bases short and J 10 bases short, with 11 bases between. The CDR3 runs to 11 residues. CDR3 loop: CASRFDRAQYF. CDR3 in DNA: TGTGCCAGCAGGTTCGACAGAGCGCAGTATTTT.

This chain joins TRBV5-1 and TRBJ2-7, with D possibly being TRBD1 or TRBD2 (5 bases each). V was clipped by 0 bases and J by 2 bases, with 9 bases between them. CDR1 SGHRS and CDR2 YFSETQ come from the germline V gene. The CDR3 length is 14 residues. The CDR3 sequence: CASSLDGGTYEQYF. The CDR3 DNA is TGCGCCAGCAGCTTGGATGGGGGAACCTACGAGCAGTACTTC.

The V call is TRBV20-1, the J call TRBJ2-5; a weak D match, TRBD2 (6 bases). This CDR3 has 12 residues. V lost 6 bases to trimming and J lost 4 bases, with 12 bases between them. Germline assignment: CDR1 DFQATT and CDR2 SNEGSKA (reference sequence). DNA for the CDR3: TGCAGTGCCAATAGCGGAATAGAGACCCAGTACTTC. It translates to CSANSGIETQYF.

As for this clonotype: Just one base apart from a much larger clone, this may be a read error. The gene calls are TRBV2 and TRBJ2-7, with no clear D. The V gene lost 3 bases and the J gene lost 5 bases, with 5 bases spanning the gap. This CDR3 comprises 11 residues. The germline V gene has CDR1 SNHLY and CDR2 FYNNEI. The CDR3 DNA follows: TGTGCCAGCAGTGACTACAACGAGCAGTACTTC. Its translation: CASSDYNEQYF.

This clonotype was recorded at least ten times. V is TRBV27 and J is TRBJ2-1; D possibly corresponds to TRBD2 (7 bases). Germline loops: CDR1 MNHEY, CDR2 SMNVEV (reference sequence). Trimming left V 2 bases short and J 3 bases short, with 11 bases between. The CDR3 has 15 residues. CDR3 nucleotides: TGTGCCAGCAGTTTAGGGGGGGCAGGCTACAATGAGCAGTTCTTC. As protein: CASSLGGAGYNEQFF.

This clonotype came up a few times. The chain couples TRBV6-2 or TRBV6-3 to TRBJ2-5, with D possibly TRBD1 on 6 matching bases. Germline CDR1 is MNHEY and CDR2 is SVGEGT. Trimming pared 5 bases from V and 0 bases from J, leaving 22 bases between. The CDR3 contains 18 residues. The CDR3 here is CASSVRDTHWGHQETQYF. The DNA for the CDR3 is TGTGCCAGCAGTGTCCGGGACACCCATTGGGGTCACCAAGAGACCCAGTACTTC.

This clonotype was seen repeatedly, ten times or more. The chain has TRBV12-3 or TRBV12-4 and TRBJ2-3, with D possibly matching TRBD1 (6 bases). The CDR3 sequence is 20 residues long. V lost 2 bases, J lost 0 bases, and 24 bases lay in between. CDR3 sequence reads: CASSLWDMRTTPPSTDTQYF. The DNA for the CDR3 is TGTGCCAGCAGTTTATGGGACATGCGAACCACCCCCCCTAGCACAGATACGCAGTATTTT.

This clonotype came up many times. This sequence joins TRBV12-3 or TRBV12-4 and TRBJ2-5; D is ambiguous. This CDR3 contains 14 residues. With 2 bases removed from V and 3 bases from J, the gap between germline ends came to 10 bases. The CDR3, as DNA: TGTGCCAGCAGTTTAAGGCAAACGGAAGAGACCCAGTACTTC. It encodes CASSLRQTEETQYF.

This chain uses TRBV12-3 or TRBV12-4 with TRBJ2-1; 8 bases line up with TRBD2. There are 13 residues in the CDR3. The J segment lost 10 bases and the V segment lost 7 bases, leaving 9 bases of the junction unmatched. CDR3 sequence: CASTERELREQFF. The CDR3 DNA follows: TGTGCCAGCACCGAGCGGGAGCTTAGGGAGCAGTTCTTC.

The gene calls are TRBV15 and TRBJ1-5, with D hard to call. V gave up 0 bases and J gave up 4 bases, with 10 bases separating them. In germline, CDR1 is LNHNV, CDR2 YYDKDF (reference sequence). The length of the CDR3 is 15 residues. The CDR3, as DNA: TGTGCCACCAGCAGAGACGGAGACGAGAATCAGCCCCAGCATTTT. This encodes CATSRDGDENQPQHF.

Ten or more counts support this clonotype. The rearrangement uses TRBV10-3 and TRBJ1-1, with 8 bases lining up with TRBD1. CDR3 length: 13 residues. Trimming took 4 bases from V and 5 from J; bases not matched to a gene: 3. Germline values: CDR1 ENHRY, CDR2 SYGVKD. The CDR3 loop reads CAISATGGTEAFF. The CDR3 DNA reads TGTGCCATCAGTGCCACAGGGGGTACTGAAGCTTTCTTT.

The chain uses TRBV20-1 and TRBJ2-2; tentative D call: TRBD1 (6 bases). CDR1 is DFQATT and CDR2 is SNEGSKA in the germline V gene (reference sequence). There are 17 residues in the CDR3. The V gene lost 0 bases and the J gene lost 2 bases, with 16 bases spanning the gap. Here the CDR3 reads CSARDSTDRPNTGELFF. In DNA form, the CDR3 reads TGCAGTGCTAGAGATTCCACAGACAGGCCTAACACCGGGGAGCTGTTTTTT.

The V and J genes are TRBV29-1 and TRBJ2-7; TRBD1 or TRBD2 may be the D gene (5 bases each). The CDR3 is 12 amino acids. The V gene's germline CDR1 is SQVTM and CDR2 ANQGSEA. The V end lost 6 bases, the J end lost 5 bases, and 14 bases lay between the germline ends. CDR3 sequence: CSVVRDGDEQYF. The CDR3 region has the DNA TGCAGCGTCGTCCGGGACGGGGACGAGCAGTACTTC.

This clonotype was found many times. The rearrangement links TRBV12-3 or TRBV12-4 to TRBJ2-7; D is unclear. Trimming pared 6 bases from V and 0 bases from J, leaving 6 bases between. This CDR3 has 12 amino acids. The CDR3 loop is CASSVISYEQYF. The CDR3 nucleotides read TGTGCCAGCAGCGTTATCTCCTACGAGCAGTACTTC.

This sequence joins TRBV12-3 or TRBV12-4 and TRBJ1-1; unclear D gene. The CDR3 sequence is 15 residues long. The V end was cut by 1 base, the J end by 1 base, with 10 bases between. The CDR3 loop is CASSLGRAPNTEAFF. The CDR3 DNA follows: TGTGCCAGCAGTTTAGGAAGGGCTCCGAACACTGAAGCTTTCTTT.

This clonotype was counted a few times. V gene TRBV20-1 combines with J gene TRBJ2-2; D may be TRBD1 (6 bases). The CDR3 contains 13 residues. Germline V CDR1 and CDR2: DFQATT, SNEGSKA (reference sequence). The V end lost 5 bases, the J end lost 5 bases, and 12 bases lay between the germline ends. Written as DNA, the CDR3 is TGCAGTGCTTGGGGACACGGGACCGGGGAGCTGTTTTTT. Its protein product is CSAWGHGTGELFF.

The J gene is TRBJ2-6, the V gene TRBV19; D ambiguous. This CDR3 region has 13 residues. Germline V gene data show CDR1 as LNHDA and CDR2 as SQIVND (reference sequence). Trimming took off 7 bases at V and 2 bases at J, with 6 bases between the two ends. The CDR3 DNA reads TGTGCCAGTACCCCCGCTGGGGCCAACGTCCTGACTTTC. It is translated as CASTPAGANVLTF.

A few counts support this clonotype. This chain joins TRBV9 and TRBJ2-1; TRBD1 matches 10 bases. The germline V gene has CDR1 SGDLS and CDR2 YYNGEE. The CDR3 runs 13 residues. V shed 2 bases and J 9 bases; nucleotides not matched to a gene: 2. CDR3 amino acids: CASSVTGGGEQFF. The CDR3 DNA follows: TGTGCCAGCAGCGTGACAGGGGGCGGTGAGCAGTTCTTC.

This chain joins TRBV5-1 and TRBJ2-3, with 9 bases matching TRBD1. The CDR3 covers 16 residues. Looked up from germline, CDR1 is SGHRS and CDR2 is YFSETQ. The V segment lost 2 bases and the J segment 0 bases; nucleotides outside the gene matches: 4. The CDR3 sequence is CASSFDGTGSTDTQYF. The DNA for the CDR3 is TGCGCCAGCAGCTTTGATGGGACAGGGAGCACAGATACGCAGTATTTT.